This entry features one TCR beta chain sequence. This entry comes from a study of blood T cell repertoires in COVID-19. Study as a whole: Some COVID-19 samples were acute and others convalescent; all came from the United States, Italy and Spain. From T cells, B-cell-depleted T cells, or PBMCs came the material, which was cDNA or gDNA.

Authors' processing steps: Nucleated cell number was recorded as an estimate derived from reference gene primer amplification. Repertoires were generated with immunoSEQ multiplex PCR, while TCRdb's copy carries only in-frame clones and drops some. Clonal size and the V and J genes are those of that table, whereas D and trimming came from the DNA. The sample contains about 180,000 clones, more than 70% of which appear only once. This clonotype was sampled from a man aged 35 to 55 with active or convalescent COVID-19. Sequenced input: peripheral blood.

The CDR3 DNA reads as TGTGCCAGTAGTTCGCGGGGGGAGGGAGAGACCCAGTACTTC. This encodes CASSSRGEGETQYF. The chain has TRBV19 and TRBJ2-5; 8 bases fit TRBD2. The CDR3 runs to 14 residues. The V and J ends lost 5 bases and 4 bases, in that order; junction bases with no gene match: 6. Germline assignment: CDR1 LNHDA and CDR2 SQIVND (reference sequence).